This T cell receptor (beta chain) originates from a study of cytomegalovirus exposure and HLA in healthy donors. Study-wide background: Researchers found that approximately 80% of over 350 genotyped donors fell within the Caucasian-associated ancestry cluster.

For this clone: The antigen is not known.

The CDR3 has 11 amino acids. Germline CDR1 and CDR2: GTSNPN and SVGIG (reference sequence). V shed 8 bases and J 7 bases; nucleotides not matched to a gene: 6. General observations from the study: The study carried out a later analysis of TCR beta sequences. It associated approximately 15,000 of them with specific HLA alleles at a false discovery rate of 0.05. Among TCR beta chains, those listed as cytomegalovirus-associated numbered approximately 150. Indistinguishability led to the exclusion of some V segments, TRBV6-2 and TRBV6-3 included.

The PCR employed 60 Vbeta primers together with 13 Jbeta primers. Assay: immunoSEQ multiplex PCR; the TCRdb copy retains only in-frame clones and omits some. Seen here are some 200,000 clones, 9.5% observed once, and the top ten hold 1% to 1.5%. The sequenced sample consisted of PBMCs. This receptor was obtained from a woman aged 25 to 39 in good health and CMV-seropositive. The V call is TRBV30, the J call TRBJ2-7, with 9 nucleotides matching TRBD1. CDR3 amino acids: CAGGTGLEQYF. CDR3 nucleotide sequence: TGTGCCGGGGGGACAGGGTTGGAGCAGTACTTC.